This entry is about one TCR beta chain. The antigen is not known. Patients who had autoimmune disease history or got systemic immunosuppression were left out. The germline CDR1 and CDR2 sequences are LNHDA and SQIVND (reference sequence). CDR3 length equals 14 residues. Trimming cost V 4 bases and J 3 bases; bases outside gene matches: 4. The assay was immunoSEQ multiplex PCR, and TCRdb's table has in-frame clones only and misses some. The sample holds tens of thousands of clones, more than 65% seen once. This record belongs to a study of OX40 agonist ivuxolimab in advanced cancers. Findings of the study overall: The study observed clonal expansion of CD4+ and CD8+ blood T cells by week 6 at 0.1 to 3.0 mg/kg. In general, CD8+ T cells held more expanded clones than CD4+ did, on average. Low clonal expansion, among the lowest seen, marked partial responders at 0.1-3.0 mg/kg.

The chain links TRBV19 to TRBJ1-2; 8 bases are shared with TRBD1. Sequences were derived from CD4+ or CD8+ T cells sorted from blood, sampled in a trial of the OX40 agonist ivuxolimab. This receptor was obtained from an adult with an advanced solid tumor such as melanoma, head and neck, liver or kidney cancer. CDR3 coding DNA: TGTGCCAGTAGTAAAGGACAGGGTGACTATGGCTACACCTTC. Translation gives CASSKGQGDYGYTF.